One T cell receptor (beta chain) is described in this entry. Germline V lookup: CDR1 SQVTM, CDR2 ANQGSEA. The CDR3 covers 12 residues. V lost 4 bases and J lost 3, with 9 bases in between. This sample is drawn from a study of low-dose radiotherapy and immunotherapy resistance in tumors. Turning to the study itself: Intravenous administration to patients comprised nivolumab at 240 mg every two weeks and ipilimumab at 1 mg/kg every six weeks. Patients took oral aspirin 300 mg daily for four cycles from cycle 1 day 1.

First-strand cDNA used TRAV- and TRBV-specific primers, covering alpha and beta chains. The authors amplified TCRs for about 18 PCR cycles with a constant-region primer and a V-primer adapter. TCRdb reprocessed the reads via MiXCR and lists one record per CDR3 protein. The sample shows roughly 16,000 distinct CDR3 sequences, around two thirds of them seen only once. The rearrangement links TRBV29-1 to TRBJ1-1; D gene ambiguous. This receptor was taken from a human donor with advanced metastatic prostate, ovarian, gallbladder or colorectal cancer (not recorded which). This table probably holds off-target reads from a library built for another chain. CDR3 sequence: CSVVLWDTEAFF. The CDR3 DNA reads as TGCAGCGTTGTACTATGGGACACTGAAGCTTTCTTT.